This T cell receptor (beta chain) was captured in a study of CD8 T cells in ankylosing spondylitis. This clonotype was seen at least ten times. Trimming stripped 3 bases from V and 5 bases from J, with 15 bases between. The CDR3 is 15 amino acids. Per germline, CDR1 SGDLS and CDR2 YYNGEE. TCRdb independently ran MiXCR on the 5' RACE reads; one entry per CDR3 protein. The data contain about 8,600 distinct CDR3 sequences, 3% to 5% of them singletons. This receptor was identified in a female donor with ankylosing spondylitis or in good health (not recorded which). Sequences were obtained from blood, either unsorted or a sorted T cell fraction (not recorded which). The rearrangement joins TRBV9 to TRBJ2-1, with a possible D match to TRBD2 (7 bases). As DNA, the CDR3 is TGTGCCAGCAGCGCCCTCGGGGGGCCGCACAATGAGCAGTTCTTC. This codes for CASSALGGPHNEQFF.